The TCR beta chain described here comes from a study of blood T cell repertoires in COVID-19. The V segment lost 8 bases and the J segment 5 bases; nucleotides outside the gene matches: 14. Germline CDR1 reads ENHRY; CDR2 reads SYGVKD. The CDR3 has 15 residues. Recruits, aged about 18 to 89 years, lived in around 24 US areas. Participant-reported clinical history was the basis for cohort assignment. Donors of Cohort 3 who recovered were those that had two negative PCRs, clearance, or symptom resolution. TCRdb keeps only in-frame clones here, not all; method: immunoSEQ multiplex PCR. The table lists about 150,000 clones, roughly 80% of them singletons.

The clonotype was recovered from a woman between 40 and 55 years old who had recovered from COVID-19. V gene TRBV10-3 combines with J gene TRBJ2-7, with TRBD2 matching 8 bases. The material sequenced was PBMCs or T cells enriched from blood (not recorded which). The DNA for the CDR3 is TGTGCCATCGGGGAGGGCTACCGGGGGGGCGACGAGCAGTACTTC. This sequence encodes CAIGEGYRGGDEQYF.